Presented here are 27 T cell receptor beta chains from one specimen sequenced in a study of PD-1 blockade in mismatch repair-deficient tumors. The assay was immunoSEQ multiplex PCR, and TCRdb's table has in-frame clones only and misses some. The table lists under 50,000 clones, over 70% of them singletons. Here the sequenced sample was PBMCs, taken 38 weeks after starting pembrolizumab. The receptors were gathered from an adult with mismatch repair-deficient cancer.

CDR3 loop: CASSSRDRGEEKLFF. CDR3 nucleotide sequence: TGTGCCAGCAGTTCCCGTGACAGGGGTGAGGAAAAACTGTTTTTT. The chain has TRBV28 and TRBJ1-4; 8 bases line up with TRBD1. Germline-derived CDR1 and CDR2 are MDHEN and SYDVKM. The ends lost 4 bases at V and 8 bases at J; junction bases unmatched: 9. The CDR3 has 15 amino acids.

This clone has a single count. The chain joins TRBV5-1 to TRBJ2-2, with 8 bases matching TRBD2. V trimming: 6 bases; J trimming: 2 bases; junction bases outside the gene matches: 9. Germline V gene sequence: CDR1 SGHRS, CDR2 YFSETQ. CDR3 length: 16 amino acids. For the CDR3, the DNA is TGCGCCAGCACATACCTTAGCGGGACAAACACCGGGGAGCTGTTTTTT. Its protein is CASTYLSGTNTGELFF.

The genes are TRBV29-1 and TRBJ2-7; TRBD1 matches at 9 bases. CDR1 is SQVTM, CDR2 ANQGSEA, per germline. The CDR3 is 17 amino acids. J lost 7 bases, V lost 5 bases, and 21 bases had no gene match. The CDR3 loop reads CSVSPPGQGSPFGEQYF. CDR3 DNA sequence: TGCAGCGTTTCCCCCCCGGGACAGGGCTCCCCCTTTGGAGAGCAGTACTTC.

The chain recombines TRBV7-9 with TRBJ1-2; D call uncertain. The V end lost 5 bases, the J end lost 3 bases, and 4 bases lay between the germline ends. The CDR3 is 11 amino acids. Germline V gives CDR1 SEHNR, CDR2 FQNEAQ (reference sequence). The CDR3 DNA reads as TGTGCCAGCAGCCTCTACTATGGCTACACCTTC. It encodes CASSLYYGYTF.

The chain carries TRBV7-9 and TRBJ2-5; D not resolved. This CDR3 has 12 amino acids. Germline V gene data show CDR1 as SEHNR and CDR2 as FQNEAQ (reference sequence). V was trimmed by 6 bases and J by 0 bases, leaving 5 bases between them. CDR3 DNA: TGTGCCAGCAGGCGGTACCAAGAGACCCAGTACTTC. Its protein is CASRRYQETQYF.

This clone came up a few times. The chain combines TRBV5-4 with TRBJ2-7, with TRBD2 identical over 8 bases. CDR1 and CDR2 (germline): SGHNT, YYREEE (reference sequence). There are 15 residues in the CDR3. Trimming took 2 bases from V and 5 from J; bases not matched to a gene: 9. In nucleotides, the CDR3 is TGTGCCAGCAGCTTCCCCGGGAGGGCCAGGGACGAGCAGTACTTC. Residues: CASSFPGRARDEQYF.

The table lists this clone with a few counts. This rearrangement joins TRBV6-1 to TRBJ2-7; TRBD1 is a possible D gene (5 bases). V was pared by 1 base and J by 8 bases, with 12 bases between. The CDR3 extends over 13 amino acids. Germline V CDR1 and CDR2: MNHNS, SASEGT. CDR3 DNA: TGTGCCAGCAGTGAAGGGGGCATACCGCAGCAGTACTTC. Amino acids: CASSEGGIPQQYF.

This clone was found once. This chain uses TRBV7-9 with TRBJ1-4; 7 bases are a match to TRBD1. CDR1 is SEHNR, CDR2 FQNEAQ, per germline (reference sequence). The CDR3 sequence is 14 residues long. Germline trimming cut 3 bases from V and 2 bases from J; bases unmatched to any gene: 0. The CDR3 is CASSLTGTNEKLFF. The CDR3 DNA reads as TGTGCCAGCAGCTTGACAGGGACTAATGAAAAACTGTTTTTT.

The genes are TRBV2 and TRBJ1-4; TRBD1 matches 9 bases. CDR3 length: 19 amino acids. Germline CDR1 SNHLY, CDR2 FYNNEI. The J segment lost 3 bases and the V segment lost 7 bases, leaving 18 bases of the junction unmatched. As DNA, the CDR3 is TGTGCCAGCAAGCGGGGCCATACAGGGGGCGCGGCGCCTAATGAAAAACTGTTTTTT. Encoded protein: CASKRGHTGGAAPNEKLFF. The full variable domain, with the rest looked up from reference TRBV2 and TRBJ1-4, is EPEVTQTPSHQVTQMGQEVILRCVPISNHLYFYWYRQILGQKVEFLVSFYNNEISEKSEIFDDQFSVERPDGSNFTLKIRSTKLEDSAMYFCASKRGHTGGAAPNEKLFFGSGTQLSVL.

This sequence joins TRBV27 and TRBJ2-7, with 9 bases fitting TRBD1. The CDR3 loop spans 15 amino acids. The V segment lost 6 bases and the J segment 1 base; nucleotides outside the gene matches: 7. Germline V gene sequence: CDR1 MNHEY, CDR2 SMNVEV (reference sequence). The DNA of the CDR3 is TGTGCCAGCAGACGAAAGGGACAGGGTTCCTACGAGCAGTACTTC. Its protein is CASRRKGQGSYEQYF.

About this clone: The same CDR3 is also encoded by other DNA sequences in this sample. This chain links TRBV5-1 with TRBJ2-7; 8 nucleotides line up with TRBD2. CDR3 length equals 17 residues. Per the germline V gene, CDR1 is SGHRS and CDR2 is YFSETQ. With V trimmed by 4 bases and J by 4 bases, 16 bases remained unmatched. Here the CDR3 reads CASSLTLAGGRRYEQYF. DNA for the CDR3: TGCGCCAGCAGCCTGACGCTTGCGGGAGGAAGAAGGTACGAGCAGTACTTC.

This clone was observed a handful of times. At the DNA level, this CDR3 is encoded by other sequences in the same sample as well. V and J are TRBV5-1 and TRBJ1-1; 9 nucleotides agree with TRBD1. The CDR3 has 14 residues. The V gene end was trimmed by 0 bases and the J gene end by 5 bases; junction bases not matched to a gene: 2. CDR1 and CDR2 (germline): SGHRS, YFSETQ. The CDR3 DNA reads TGCGCCAGCAGCTTGGGACAGGGGGGGACTGAAGCTTTCTTT. It translates to CASSLGQGGTEAFF.

The chain has TRBV7-9 and TRBJ1-6, with 7 bases that match TRBD1. The trim removed 5 bases at V and 6 bases at J, leaving 4 bases unmatched. The germline V gene has CDR1 SEHNR and CDR2 FQNEAQ (reference sequence). CDR3 length equals 14 residues. The CDR3 protein is CASSPGTANSPLHF. CDR3 bases: TGTGCCAGCAGCCCGGGGACAGCTAATTCACCCCTCCACTTT. Full variable domain (outside the CDR3, taken from reference TRBV7-9 and TRBJ1-6): DTGVSQNPRHKITKRGQNVTFRCDPISEHNRLYWYRQTLGQGPEFLTYFQNEAQLEKSRLLSDRFSAERPKGSFSTLEIQRTEQGDSAMYLCASSPGTANSPLHFGNGTRLTVT.

This clone showed up just once. This sequence joins TRBV28 and TRBJ2-2, with 7 bases that match TRBD2. The CDR3 spans 14 residues. The junction had 6 bases not matched to a gene; V was cut back by 7 bases and J by 4 bases. Germline lookup yields CDR1 MDHEN and CDR2 SYDVKM. The DNA for the CDR3 is TGTGCCAGCACCCGGATAGCGGGCACCGGGGAGCTGTTTTTT. Its translation is CASTRIAGTGELFF. The full variable domain, in which reference TRBV28 and TRBJ2-2 provide the parts outside the CDR3, is DVKVTQSSRYLVKRTGEKVFLECVQDMDHENMFWYRQDPGLGLRLIYFSYDVKMKEKGDIPEGYSVSREKKERFSLILESASTNQTSMYLCASTRIAGTGELFFGEGSRLTVL.

The chain recombines TRBV6-6 with TRBJ1-3; TRBD1 agrees at 7 bases. After removal of 6 bases from V and 4 bases from J, the junction contained 9 bases not matched to a gene. Per germline, CDR1 MNHNY and CDR2 SVGAGI (reference sequence). The CDR3 has 15 amino acids. Here the CDR3 reads CASSTDRARGNTIYF. DNA for the CDR3: TGTGCCAGCAGCACCGACAGGGCCCGGGGAAACACCATATATTTT.

The DNA for the CDR3 is TGTGCCAGCAGAGAACAGGGAGACTACGAGCAGTACTTC. Amino acid sequence: CASREQGDYEQYF. J is TRBJ2-7 and V is TRBV7-9; tentative D call: TRBD1 (6 bases). Between the trimmed V and J ends, which lost 6 bases and 3 bases, there was a span of 12 bases. Germline V gene sequence: CDR1 SEHNR, CDR2 FQNEAQ (reference sequence). This CDR3 has 13 amino acids.

A word on this clone: Other DNA sequences in the same sample also yield this CDR3. CDR3 sequence reads: CASSLGLNNEQFF. For the CDR3, the DNA is TGTGCCAGCAGCTTAGGGCTGAATAATGAGCAGTTCTTC. The chain couples TRBV7-7 to TRBJ2-1, with D hard to call. CDR1 SSHAT and CDR2 FNYEAQ come from the germline V gene (reference sequence). The V end lost 1 base, the J end lost 7 bases, and 8 bases lay between the germline ends. This CDR3 has 13 amino acids.

In nucleotides, the CDR3 is TGTGCCAGCAGCTTGGGGGCTTCCTCCTACAATGAGCAGTTCTTC. Translation gives CASSLGASSYNEQFF. This rearrangement joins TRBV5-8 to TRBJ2-1; D not certain. Trimming left V 0 bases short and J 0 bases short, with 7 bases between. Per germline, CDR1 SGHTS and CDR2 YDEGEE. The CDR3 extends over 15 amino acids.

This clone was observed once. V and J are TRBV2 and TRBJ1-4, with 8 bases identical to TRBD1. The V and J ends lost 5 bases and 2 bases, in that order; junction bases with no gene match: 16. The germline V gene has CDR1 SNHLY and CDR2 FYNNEI. The CDR3 is made up of 19 amino acids. CDR3 nucleotides: TGTGCCAGCAGTAACAGTGGACAGGGTTTCTTCGGGACTAATGAAAAACTGTTTTTT. Its translation is CASSNSGQGFFGTNEKLFF.

The gene calls are TRBV14 and TRBJ1-1, with D possibly TRBD1 on 5 matching bases. V shed 3 bases and J shed 7 bases, with 12 bases lying between them. Germline V gene sequence: CDR1 SGHDN, CDR2 FVKESK. CDR3 length equals 13 residues. CDR3 DNA sequence: TGTGCCAGCAGCCAGTACACCGGGGGTGAAGCTTTCTTT. As protein: CASSQYTGGEAFF.

This sequence joins TRBV6-5 and TRBJ1-1; D is undetermined. The CDR3 totals 13 residues. The V gene lost 5 bases and the J gene lost 5 bases, with 12 bases spanning the gap. Germline-derived CDR1 and CDR2 are MNHEY and SVGAGI. CDR3 nucleotide sequence: TGTGCCAGCAGTCCGACGGCGAGGACTGAAGCTTTCTTT. This codes for CASSPTARTEAFF.

The rearrangement links TRBV19 to TRBJ2-7; no firm D call. V lost 3 bases to trimming and J lost 1 base, with 7 bases between them. The CDR3 runs to 13 residues. Germline V gives CDR1 LNHDA, CDR2 SQIVND (reference sequence). CDR3 nucleotide sequence: TGTGCCAGTAGTATGGGCACTTCCTACGAGCAGTACTTC. This translates into CASSMGTSYEQYF.

The V call is TRBV28, the J call TRBJ1-3; D remains ambiguous. Trimming took 5 bases from V and 4 from J, leaving 6 bases between them. CDR1 MDHEN and CDR2 SYDVKM come from the germline V gene. This CDR3 has 12 amino acids. The CDR3 protein is CASSKRGNTIYF. DNA for the CDR3: TGTGCCAGCAGTAAGAGAGGAAACACCATATATTTT.

The chain combines TRBV23-1 with TRBJ2-1; D gene ambiguous. TRBV23-1 is noted as an ORF with a role that remains uncertain. V lost 4 bases and J 4 bases, leaving 14 bases between the germline ends. CDR3 length: 15 amino acids. CDR3 coding DNA: TGCGCCAGCAGTCGTACCCGAGGATATTACAATGAGCAGTTCTTC. Protein: CASSRTRGYYNEQFF.

This chain connects TRBV6-1 to TRBJ1-5; D is undetermined. Trimming pared 7 bases from V and 8 bases from J, leaving 12 bases between. There are 12 residues in the CDR3. Per the germline V gene, CDR1 is MNHNS and CDR2 is SASEGT. The CDR3, as DNA: TGTGCCAGCAATTTTTTCCCAGAGCCCCAGCATTTT. This translates into CASNFFPEPQHF.

This chain connects TRBV27 to TRBJ1-2; possible D gene TRBD1, 5 bases. CDR3 length equals 14 residues. Trimming pared 2 bases from V and 4 bases from J, leaving 11 bases between. Germline V gives CDR1 MNHEY, CDR2 SMNVEV (reference sequence). This CDR3 is CASSLGAGPYGYTF. CDR3 nucleotide sequence: TGTGCCAGCAGTTTAGGGGCAGGCCCCTATGGCTACACCTTC.

The chain uses TRBV7-6 and TRBJ2-7; perhaps TRBD1 as D (6 bases). V gave up 5 bases and J gave up 2 bases, with 13 bases separating them. The CDR3 extends over 14 amino acids. Germline V CDR1 and CDR2: SGHVS, FNYEAQ. The CDR3 coding sequence is TGTGCCAGCAGCCCCAGGGACAAACCCTACGAGCAGTACTTC. This codes for CASSPRDKPYEQYF. The complete variable domain, with remaining parts taken from reference TRBV7-6 and TRBJ2-7, reads GAGVSQSPRYKVTKRGQDVALRCDPISGHVSLYWYRQALGQGPEFLTYFNYEAQQDKSGLPNDRFSAERPEGSISTLTIQRTEQRDSAMYRCASSPRDKPYEQYFGPGTRLTVT.